This T cell receptor (beta chain) was sequenced during a study of blood T cell repertoires in COVID-19. Study summary: The origin of the acute and convalescent COVID-19 samples was the United States, Italy and Spain. T cells, B-cell-depleted T cells, or PBMCs supplied cDNA or gDNA.

Germline CDR1 LNHDA, CDR2 SQIVND (reference sequence). The length of the CDR3 is 14 residues. Trimming pared 3 bases from V and 2 bases from J, leaving 10 bases between. This clone was counted a single time. Original processing methods: How many nucleated cells were present was estimated from reference gene primer amplification. TCRdb keeps only in-frame clones here, not all; method: immunoSEQ multiplex PCR. V, J and clone size derive from that table, while D and trimming were established from the DNA sequence. The profile covers about 160,000 clones, with roughly 91% appearing a single time and about 2.5% taken by the ten largest.

The sequence was obtained from a man younger than 35 with acute or convalescent COVID-19. Sequencing was done on a sample of peripheral blood. The chain joins TRBV19 to TRBJ1-1; D is unresolved. The CDR3 sequence is CASSMITANTEAFF. The CDR3 DNA sequence: TGTGCCAGTAGTATGATAACAGCTAACACTGAAGCTTTCTTT.